Here is one T cell receptor beta chain with its context. The antigen is not known. Unique molecular identifiers were incorporated during preparation of the TCRbeta library. TCRdb re-analysed the PCR reads in MiXCR, keeping a single row per CDR3 protein. The table lists 700,000 to 950,000 distinct CDR3 sequences, less than 20% of them singletons, with around 5% in the top ten. These data are taken from a study of T-cell reconstitution after alpha-beta-depleted transplantation in children. Study observations and caveats: Hyperexpanded clones declined; after one year, newly produced T cells mostly supplied diversity. It was reported that alpha-beta T cells came from several hundred expanded graft clones (about two months after transplant). At day 60, the high TCRbeta diversity found in some patients originated from recipient T cells and thymic progenitors that had survived.

Trimming took 7 bases from V and 7 from J; bases not matched to a gene: 1. Looked up from germline, CDR1 is SNHLY and CDR2 is FYNNEI. The CDR3 is 11 amino acids. Specimen: PBMCs, mostly from graft donor cells, collected 360 days after TCRalphabeta/CD19-depleted stem cell transplant. The chain has TRBV2 and TRBJ2-5; 9 bases align to TRBD2. The clonotype was recovered from a male patient younger than 18 who had a stem cell transplant for acute lymphoblastic leukemia, so the T cells may come from the graft donor. As DNA, the CDR3 is TGTGCCAGCACGCGGGAGGGGACCCAGTACTTC. Its protein product is CASTREGTQYF.